A single sample gave rise to the 30 T cell receptor beta chains below, sequenced in a study of beta chain features in type 1 diabetes. The study reverse transcribed the entire isolated RNA, so it sequenced expressed TCRB transcripts. Measured with immunoSEQ multiplex PCR; TCRdb has only the in-frame clones, and not every one. The data hold a few hundred thousand clones, with 11% observed a single time. Input material: central memory CD4+ T cells from blood. The receptor set was obtained from a young man in good health.

There are many counts of this clone. This chain uses TRBV4-2 with TRBJ2-1, with 9 positions matching TRBD1. V dropped 1 base and J dropped 8; count of bases not matched to a gene: 12. This CDR3 region has 17 residues. The germline gives CDR1 LGHNA, CDR2 YNFKEQ. CDR3 DNA: TGTGCCAGCAGCCAAGCCGGAGGGACAGGGTTTAGGCATGAGCAGTTCTTC. Its translation: CASSQAGGTGFRHEQFF.

The chain couples TRBV4-3 to TRBJ2-5; 7 bases align to TRBD1. Germline V gene sequence: CDR1 LGHNA, CDR2 YSLEER. CDR3 length equals 15 residues. The J segment lost 4 bases and the V segment lost 4 bases, leaving 9 bases of the junction unmatched. Here the CDR3 reads CASSLSDRAGETQYF. The CDR3 DNA reads TGCGCCAGCAGCCTCAGCGACAGGGCAGGAGAGACCCAGTACTTC.

This clone was detected many times. The chain employs TRBV6-5 and TRBJ1-2; 9 bases align to TRBD1. J gave up 6 bases and V 6 bases, and 8 bases lay outside the gene matches. The CDR3 loop spans 14 amino acids. Germline-derived CDR1 and CDR2 are MNHEY and SVGAGI. CDR3 in amino acids: CASRRQGVEDGYTF. DNA of the CDR3: TGTGCCAGCAGACGACAGGGGGTTGAGGATGGCTACACCTTC.

This clone was seen only a few times. The chain recombines TRBV28 with TRBJ1-2; 7 positions agree with TRBD1. CDR3 length equals 14 residues. V trimming: 7 bases; J trimming: 3 bases; junction bases outside the gene matches: 8. CDR1 and CDR2 (germline): MDHEN, SYDVKM. DNA for the CDR3: TGTGCCAGCACCCTTGACAGGGTCGACTATGGCTACACCTTC. Residues: CASTLDRVDYGYTF.

The chain is built from TRBV10-3 and TRBJ1-4, with D maybe TRBD1 (6 bases). This CDR3 region has 15 residues. V lost 3 bases to trimming and J lost 8 bases, with 16 bases between them. Germline CDR1 is ENHRY and CDR2 is SYGVKD. The CDR3 DNA is TGTGCCATCAGTGAAGAACAGGGAGAAGAAGAAAAACTGTTTTTT. It codes for CAISEEQGEEEKLFF.

This clone was seen ten or more times. J is TRBJ2-5 and V is TRBV5-1; no definite D call. Germline-derived CDR1 and CDR2 are SGHRS and YFSETQ. V lost 1 base to trimming and J lost 3 bases, with 7 bases between them. This CDR3 contains 13 residues. As DNA, the CDR3 is TGCGCCAGCAGCTTGACCAGCGAAGAGACCCAGTACTTC. Its protein product is CASSLTSEETQYF.

This rearrangement joins TRBV4-3 to TRBJ1-1; possible D gene TRBD1, 6 bases. Trimming shortened V by 0 bases and J by 0 bases, and 11 bases separated the two germline ends. Germline V gives CDR1 LGHNA, CDR2 YSLEER. The CDR3 runs to 16 residues. In DNA form, the CDR3 reads TGCGCCAGCAGCCAAGATGAGCGACAGGTGAACACTGAAGCTTTCTTT. It codes for CASSQDERQVNTEAFF.

V is TRBV27 and J is TRBJ2-7, with a weak D call TRBD1 (6 bases). V lost 5 bases to trimming and J lost 4 bases, with 12 bases between them. Germline V gives CDR1 MNHEY, CDR2 SMNVEV (reference sequence). This CDR3 comprises 13 residues. Written as DNA, the CDR3 is TGTGCCAGCAGTCACGACAGGCGTTACGAGCAGTACTTC. Protein: CASSHDRRYEQYF.

In the case of this clone: Other DNA sequences within the sample encode an identical CDR3. The V call is TRBV5-1, the J call TRBJ2-5; 7 nucleotides match TRBD2. The CDR3 sequence is 15 residues long. Germline V lookup: CDR1 SGHRS, CDR2 YFSETQ. Unmatched junction bases numbered 3, after V lost 0 bases and J lost 1 base. CDR3 loop: CASSLAGTTQETQYF. The CDR3 DNA is TGCGCCAGCAGCTTGGCAGGGACTACCCAAGAGACCCAGTACTTC.

In this sample, this clone turned up many times. The chain combines TRBV9 with TRBJ2-7; D possibly matches TRBD1 or TRBD2 (5 bases each). Germline V gives CDR1 SGDLS, CDR2 YYNGEE. CDR3 length equals 14 residues. The V gene lost 0 bases and the J gene lost 2 bases, with 9 bases spanning the gap. CDR3 sequence (DNA): TGTGCCAGCAGCGTAGAGCTGGGGGCCTACGAGCAGTACTTC. This gives the protein CASSVELGAYEQYF.

This clone was detected ten times or more. The chain has TRBV6-5 and TRBJ2-1; 9 bases align to TRBD1. This CDR3 is built from 16 residues. Germline V lookup: CDR1 MNHEY, CDR2 SVGAGI. Unmatched junction bases numbered 5, after V lost 0 bases and J lost 5 bases. Here the CDR3 DNA reads TGTGCCAGCAGTTACTCTTGGACAGGGGAGGACAATGAGCAGTTCTTC. Translating it yields CASSYSWTGEDNEQFF.

The chain has TRBV5-1 and TRBJ1-2; the D gene is possibly TRBD1 (6 bases). Trimming pared 4 bases from V and 4 bases from J, leaving 17 bases between. The CDR3 has 15 residues. Looked up from germline, CDR1 is SGHRS and CDR2 is YFSETQ. In nucleotides, the CDR3 is TGCGCCAGCAGCCCGGGAACAGGGCCTAGCTATGGCTACACCTTC. Encoded protein: CASSPGTGPSYGYTF.

This clone was seen only a few times. The chain carries TRBV4-3 and TRBJ1-2; D might be TRBD1 (5 bases). The length of the CDR3 is 14 residues. Germline V gene data show CDR1 as LGHNA and CDR2 as YSLEER. V dropped 0 bases and J dropped 8 bases, with 13 bases sitting between them. In DNA, the CDR3 is TGCGCCAGCAGCCAAGATCATGGGACCATGGGCTACACCTTC. Translation: CASSQDHGTMGYTF.

The rearrangement joins TRBV29-1 to TRBJ1-2; maybe TRBD1 (6 bases). CDR3 length: 14 residues. Trimming left V 1 base short and J 6 bases short, with 15 bases between. CDR1 is SQVTM and CDR2 is ANQGSEA in the germline V gene. For the CDR3, the DNA is TGCAGCGTTGAAGGAGCGGGGGCAAAGGATGGCTACACCTTC. Encoded protein: CSVEGAGAKDGYTF.

This clone was seen at least ten times. The chain couples TRBV2 to TRBJ2-7; possibly TRBD2 for D (6 bases). The CDR3 spans 11 residues. The germline V gene has CDR1 SNHLY and CDR2 FYNNEI. Trimming pared 8 bases from V and 6 bases from J, leaving 11 bases between. The CDR3 region is CASFRGGEQYF. The CDR3 DNA sequence: TGTGCCAGCTTCCGGGGAGGCGAGCAGTACTTC.

This clone was seen more than once but under ten times. The chain couples TRBV5-1 to TRBJ2-2; a weak D match, TRBD1 (6 bases). The CDR3 is 14 residues long. Germline V gene lookup returns CDR1 SGHRS and CDR2 YFSETQ. Trimming took 1 base from V and 5 from J, leaving 9 bases between them. CDR3 sequence reads: CASSLPTGTGELFF. The CDR3 DNA is TGCGCCAGCAGCTTGCCCACAGGGACCGGGGAGCTGTTTTTT.

Concerning this clone itself: A far larger clone is one base from this, pointing to a likely read error. V usage is TRBV7-9 and J usage is TRBJ2-3; no firm D call. The V gene lost 1 base and the J gene lost 5 bases, with 13 bases spanning the gap. Germline values: CDR1 SEHNR, CDR2 FQNEAQ (reference sequence). The CDR3 consists of 15 residues. The CDR3 protein is CASSLGHGLGDTQYF. The CDR3 bases are TGTGCCAGCAGCTTAGGGCACGGCCTCGGAGATACGCAGTATTTT.

This chain uses TRBV2 with TRBJ1-5; TRBD1 matches 7 bases. Germline CDR1 SNHLY, CDR2 FYNNEI. The CDR3 contains 15 residues. V shed 4 bases and J 5 bases; nucleotides not matched to a gene: 8. CDR3 amino acids: CASSGSGQLYQPQHF. The CDR3 DNA reads as TGTGCCAGCAGTGGCTCGGGACAGCTCTATCAGCCCCAGCATTTT. Combining the CDR3 with reference TRBV2 and TRBJ1-5 gives the whole variable domain EPEVTQTPSHQVTQMGQEVILRCVPISNHLYFYWYRQILGQKVEFLVSFYNNEISEKSEIFDDQFSVERPDGSNFTLKIRSTKLEDSAMYFCASSGSGQLYQPQHFGDGTRLSIL.

This sequence joins TRBV5-1 and TRBJ2-1, with 10 bases identical to TRBD2. J gave up 8 bases and V 0 bases, and 8 bases lay outside the gene matches. From germline, CDR1 is SGHRS and CDR2 YFSETQ. The CDR3 is made up of 16 amino acids. CDR3 protein: CASSLGTSGLVDEQFF. The CDR3 bases are TGCGCCAGCAGCTTGGGGACTAGCGGCCTGGTCGATGAGCAGTTCTTC.

The sample holds a few counts of this clone. Other nucleotide sequences in the sample specify the same CDR3. V is TRBV7-3 and J is TRBJ2-6; 8 bases map to TRBD1. This CDR3 region has 17 residues. Germline V gives CDR1 SGHTA, CDR2 FQGTGA. V dropped 3 bases and J dropped 1; count of bases not matched to a gene: 5. This CDR3 is CASSFGTGGSGANVLTF. The CDR3 nucleotides are TGTGCCAGCAGCTTCGGCACAGGGGGATCTGGGGCCAACGTCCTGACTTTC.

The rearrangement links TRBV18 to TRBJ2-7, with D unclear. The CDR3 is 14 amino acids. CDR1 is KGHSH, CDR2 LQKENI, per germline. V was trimmed by 2 bases and J by 0 bases, leaving 8 bases between them. The CDR3 sequence is CASSPTRASYEQYF. As DNA, the CDR3 is TGTGCCAGCTCACCAACCCGGGCCTCCTACGAGCAGTACTTC.

In this sample, this clone turned up many times. The junction departs from the called germline gene at one end, perhaps through a read error. The rearrangement joins TRBV4-2 to TRBJ2-7; 9 bases fit TRBD1. CDR1 and CDR2 (germline): LGHNA, YNFKEQ. The CDR3 covers 15 residues. In nucleotides, the CDR3 is TGTGCCAGCAGCCAAGAGTATGCACAGGGGGCCGACGTGAACTTC. Its translation: CASSQEYAQGADVNF.

Only a few counts were recorded for this clone. The CDR3 bases are TGCAGCGTCCGGGACATCATCTACGAGCAGTACTTC. Its protein product is CSVRDIIYEQYF. This chain links TRBV29-1 with TRBJ2-7; tentative D call: TRBD1 (6 bases). V lost 6 bases and J lost 3, with 12 bases in between. This CDR3 is built from 12 residues. In germline, CDR1 is SQVTM, CDR2 ANQGSEA.

Many counts were recorded for this clone. This rearrangement joins TRBV28 to TRBJ2-1; TRBD2 aligns across 8 bases. Germline-derived CDR1 and CDR2 are MDHEN and SYDVKM. V lost 5 bases to trimming and J lost 2 bases; unmatched junction nucleotides: 11. This CDR3 is 17 amino acids long. CDR3 sequence reads: CASSVLFSGGPYNEQFF. CDR3 nucleotide sequence: TGTGCCAGCAGTGTTCTTTTCTCGGGAGGGCCCTACAATGAGCAGTTCTTC.

This clone was found many times. This CDR3 reads CSAGVYEQYF. CDR3 DNA: TGCAGCGCCGGGGTCTACGAGCAGTACTTC. The V and J genes are TRBV29-1 and TRBJ2-7; possible D gene TRBD2, 5 bases. This CDR3 has 10 amino acids. The ends were cut back, 7 bases at V and 3 bases at J, with 7 bases in the middle. Germline lookup yields CDR1 SQVTM and CDR2 ANQGSEA.

In this sample, this clone turned up a few times. The chain links TRBV29-1 to TRBJ2-5; D gene unclear. CDR3 length: 15 amino acids. V was shortened by 4 bases and J by 5 bases, with 20 bases between the two germline ends. Germline V lookup: CDR1 SQVTM, CDR2 ANQGSEA. The chain's CDR3 is CSVGSPIVSQETQYF. CDR3 coding DNA: TGCAGCGTTGGTTCGCCCATCGTCTCGCAGGAGACCCAGTACTTC. The full variable domain, completed using reference TRBV29-1 and TRBJ2-5, is SAVISQKPSRDICQRGTSLTIQCQVDSQVTMMFWYRQQPGQSLTLIATANQGSEATYESGFVIDKFPISRPNLTFSTLTVSNMSPEDSSIYLCSVGSPIVSQETQYFGPGTRLLVL.

A few counts support this clone. At one boundary the junction diverges from the germline segment, which might be a read error. This chain joins TRBV10-3 and TRBJ2-7; 8 bases align to TRBD1. This CDR3 comprises 14 residues. Germline V CDR1 and CDR2: ENHRY, SYGVKD. CDR3: CASSSGQGRHEQYF. DNA of the CDR3: TGTGCCAGCAGTAGCGGACAGGGCAGGCACGAGCAGTACTTC.

This clone was picked up many times. V and J are TRBV7-9 and TRBJ2-5; D is uncertain. Germline-derived CDR1 and CDR2 are SEHNR and FQNEAQ (reference sequence). Trimming stripped 2 bases from V and 4 bases from J, with 14 bases between. The CDR3 sequence is 15 residues long. The CDR3 sequence: CASSLSRARVETQYF. In DNA form, the CDR3 reads TGTGCCAGCAGCTTAAGTCGGGCAAGAGTAGAGACCCAGTACTTC.

This clone was seen a few times. V is TRBV20-1 and J is TRBJ2-3, with unresolved D. This CDR3 spans 10 amino acids. V gave up 0 bases and J gave up 7 bases, with 2 bases separating them. The germline V gene has CDR1 DFQATT and CDR2 SNEGSKA (reference sequence). CDR3 sequence: CSAREYTQYF. As DNA, the CDR3 is TGCAGTGCTAGAGAGTATACGCAGTATTTT.

The chain recombines TRBV10-3 with TRBJ2-7, with a possible D match to TRBD2 (5 bases). CDR1 ENHRY and CDR2 SYGVKD come from the germline V gene. Trimming left V 2 bases short and J 2 bases short, with 10 bases between. This CDR3 is 14 amino acids long. In DNA, the CDR3 is TGTGCCATCAGTGAGCAGGCCGGGGCCTACGAGCAGTACTTC. The encoded protein is CAISEQAGAYEQYF.